Presented here are 10 T cell receptor beta chains from one specimen sequenced in a study of blood T cell repertoires in COVID-19. Clones were sequenced by immunoSEQ multiplex PCR, and TCRdb holds only the in-frame ones, with some missing. The data show some 200,000 clones, roughly 82% seen once. The sequencing input was PBMCs or T cells enriched from blood (not recorded which). All receptors come from a man aged 35 to 55 who had recovered from COVID-19.

The J gene is TRBJ1-5, the V gene TRBV2; D is unclear. The CDR3 sequence is 12 residues long. Germline values: CDR1 SNHLY, CDR2 FYNNEI. Deletions cut 6 bases from V and 5 bases from J, with 8 bases between. Here the CDR3 reads CASSENYQPQHF. The CDR3 DNA is TGTGCCAGCAGCGAAAACTATCAGCCCCAGCATTTT.

The chain combines TRBV4-3 with TRBJ1-1; the D gene is possibly TRBD1 (5 bases). CDR3 length equals 15 residues. The V gene lost 4 bases and the J gene lost 4 bases, with 16 bases spanning the gap. Germline V gives CDR1 LGHNA, CDR2 YSLEER. The CDR3 region is CASSPEQVRVTEAFF. Written as DNA, the CDR3 is TGCGCCAGCAGCCCGGAACAGGTTCGTGTCACTGAAGCTTTCTTT.

The chain recombines TRBV18 with TRBJ2-5, with a tentative D call TRBD2 (6 bases). The CDR3 consists of 16 residues. Germline V gene data show CDR1 as KGHSH and CDR2 as LQKENI. Trimming stripped 0 bases from V and 3 bases from J, with 14 bases between. CDR3 sequence (DNA): TGTGCCAGCTCACCACCGGCGGGACGGGCTAAAGAGACCCAGTACTTC. This gives the protein CASSPPAGRAKETQYF.

This clone was recorded many times. V usage is TRBV5-4 and J usage is TRBJ2-1, with 8 bases that match TRBD1. The CDR3 is made up of 16 amino acids. CDR1 is SGHNT, CDR2 YYREEE, per germline (reference sequence). J gave up 4 bases and V 4 bases, and 10 bases lay outside the gene matches. Here the CDR3 reads CASSQPPGQAYNEQFF. The CDR3 DNA reads as TGTGCCAGCAGCCAGCCTCCGGGACAGGCTTACAATGAGCAGTTCTTC.

The rearrangement uses TRBV29-1 and TRBJ1-1; tentative D call: TRBD1 (5 bases). The CDR3 totals 13 residues. CDR1 SQVTM and CDR2 ANQGSEA come from the germline V gene. Trimming left V 4 bases short and J 0 bases short, with 9 bases between. The CDR3 reads CSVGQFLNTEAFF. CDR3 coding DNA: TGCAGCGTTGGACAGTTTTTGAACACTGAAGCTTTCTTT.

The chain recombines TRBV7-2 with TRBJ2-3, with 10 positions matching TRBD2. The ends lost 5 bases at V and 0 bases at J; junction bases unmatched: 5. Germline CDR1 reads SGHTA; CDR2 reads FQGNSA. This CDR3 is 16 amino acids long. The CDR3 reads CASSPSGGPSTDTQYF. In DNA form, the CDR3 reads TGTGCCAGCAGCCCTAGCGGGGGACCTAGCACAGATACGCAGTATTTT.

The chain uses TRBV19 and TRBJ2-5; 8 bases are shared with TRBD2. V lost 7 bases to trimming and J lost 5 bases; unmatched junction nucleotides: 12. Germline V gene sequence: CDR1 LNHDA, CDR2 SQIVND (reference sequence). The CDR3 loop spans 15 amino acids. CDR3 nucleotides: TGTGCCAGTACCGCTAGCGGGTCCGCGGGGGAGACCCAGTACTTC. Its translation: CASTASGSAGETQYF. The entire variable domain, with the rest obtained from reference TRBV19 and TRBJ2-5, is as follows: DGGITQSPKYLFRKEGQNVTLSCEQNLNHDAMYWYRQDPGQGLRLIYYSQIVNDFQKGDIAEGYSVSREKKESFPLTVTSAQKNPTAFYLCASTASGSAGETQYFGPGTRLLVL.

This sequence joins TRBV7-2 and TRBJ2-7, with 7 positions matching TRBD2. The CDR3 is made up of 16 amino acids. The V segment lost 1 base and the J segment 6 bases; nucleotides outside the gene matches: 12. CDR1 is SGHTA, CDR2 FQGNSA, per germline. CDR3 sequence (DNA): TGTGCCAGCAGCTTAGTTGCTGGGGCGTCGGGGGGCGAGCAGTACTTC. Its translation: CASSLVAGASGGEQYF. The whole variable domain, remainder taken from reference TRBV7-2 and TRBJ2-7, is GAGVSQSPSNKVTEKGKDVELRCDPISGHTALYWYRQSLGQGLEFLIYFQGNSAPDKSGLPSDRFSAERTGGSVSTLTIQRTQQEDSAVYLCASSLVAGASGGEQYFGPGTRLTVT.

The rearrangement uses TRBV10-1 and TRBJ2-3; 8 bases are a match to TRBD1. V gave up 3 bases and J gave up 6 bases; unmatched junction bases: 14. Germline V gene lookup returns CDR1 WNHNN and CDR2 SYGVQD (reference sequence). The CDR3 runs 17 residues. CDR3 in amino acids: CASSEGQGRRALDTQYF. The DNA for the CDR3 is TGCGCCAGCAGTGAAGGACAGGGCAGGAGGGCATTGGATACGCAGTATTTT.

This chain uses TRBV3-1 (or the pseudogene TRBV3-2) with TRBJ2-1; 8 nucleotides agree with TRBD2. V was clipped by 4 bases and J by 5 bases; unmatched bases: 10. The germline gives CDR1 LGHDT, CDR2 YNNKEL (reference sequence). The CDR3 contains 16 residues. CDR3 coding DNA: TGTGCCAGCAGCCCTGTTTACGGAGCGGGGGACAATGAGCAGTTCTTC. Residues: CASSPVYGAGDNEQFF.